The rows below give T cell receptor beta chains drawn from one sample of a study of blood T cell repertoires in COVID-19. Clones were sequenced by immunoSEQ multiplex PCR, and TCRdb holds only the in-frame ones, with some missing. Of roughly 170,000 clones in the sample, roughly 89% were seen once. Input material: peripheral blood. The receptors were sampled from a woman aged 70-85 years with COVID-19, enrolled during active disease. Both conserved end residues are part of each CDR3. D genes are given only for firm matches. Part of the rows lack a size; the others show once, few, many or a class for expanded clones.

TRBD2,TRBJ2-7,.,TRBV6-5,TGTGCCAGCAGACCGGGACTAGCGGGAGCACGTCCCATCTTC,CASRPGLAGARPIF
.,TRBJ2-7,once,TRBV5-1,TGCGCCAGCAGCTCCACCTCACTAAAACACCACGAGCAGTACTTC,CASSSTSLKHHEQYF
.,TRBJ2-5,.,TRBV5-1,TGCGCCAGCAGCGCGGGACAGCCTGGGGAGACCCAGTACTTC,CASSAGQPGETQYF
.,TRBJ1-1,.,TRBV12-3/TRBV12-4,TGTGCCAGCAGTTTAGACGGGGGGACTGAAGCTTTCTTT,CASSLDGGTEAFF
TRBD2,TRBJ2-3,.,TRBV9,TGTGCCAGCAGCGCCAATATAGCGGGAGGGCCCACAGATACGCAGTATTTT,CASSANIAGGPTDTQYF
.,TRBJ2-7,.,TRBV5-1,TGCGCCAGCAGCTTGCGCCAGGGGAGTCTCGACGAGCAGTACTTC,CASSLRQGSLDEQYF
TRBD1,TRBJ2-1,.,TRBV15,TGTGCCACCAGCTATCGGGACAGGGGAACGCAGTTCTTC,CATSYRDRGTQFF
.,TRBJ2-7,few,TRBV12-5,TGTGCTAGTGGTTTGGGCTCAGGACAGCCAGCCTACGAGCAGTACTTC,CASGLGSGQPAYEQYF
.,TRBJ2-1,once,TRBV15,TGTGCCACCAGCAGAGAGGTATACCTAAGCTCCTACAATGAGCAGTTCTTC,CATSREVYLSSYNEQFF
.,TRBJ2-2,.,TRBV19,TGTGCCAGTAGTCTAAGAAGACAGCTGAACACCGGGGAGCTGTTTTTT,CASSLRRQLNTGELFF
TRBD2,TRBJ2-3,.,TRBV27,TGTGCCAGCAGTTTTATGACTAGCGGGGACACAGATACGCAGTATTTT,CASSFMTSGDTDTQYF
TRBD2,TRBJ2-1,.,TRBV5-1,TGCGCCAGCAGCTTGGAGGGTAGCGGGGTCAATGAGCAGTTCTTC,CASSLEGSGVNEQFF
.,TRBJ2-3,.,TRBV11-2,TGTGCCAGCAGCTTAGAACGTTCTCAGACAGATACGCAGTATTTT,CASSLERSQTDTQYF
TRBD2,TRBJ2-1,.,TRBV6-6,TGTGCCAGCAGCCACAATAGCGGGAGTCGGTTCTTC,CASSHNSGSRFF
TRBD1,TRBJ1-5,.,TRBV28,TGTGCCAGCACCCAGGGGGCCCAGCCCCAGCATTTT,CASTQGAQPQHF
TRBD2,TRBJ2-1,.,TRBV3-1/TRBV3-2,TGTGCCAGCAGCCAAGTCCCAGCGGGAGGGCGCGATGAGCAGTTCTTC,CASSQVPAGGRDEQFF
TRBD1,TRBJ1-2,.,TRBV6-2/TRBV6-3,TGTGCCAGCAGTCACATACCGACAGGGTCGGGCTATGGCTACACCTTC,CASSHIPTGSGYGYTF
.,TRBJ2-5,.,TRBV28,TGTGCCAGCAGCGCCCCCAAGGACCCGGGGGCCCAGTACTTC,CASSAPKDPGAQYF
.,TRBJ2-2,.,TRBV5-1,TGCGCCACTAGGGAGACCGCAAACACCGGGGAGCTGTTTTTT,CATRETANTGELFF
TRBD1,TRBJ1-1,.,TRBV7-9,TGTGCCAGCTCTAGGGGGCCCTTAAACACTGAAGCTTTCTTT,CASSRGPLNTEAFF
.,TRBJ2-5,.,TRBV6-1,TGTGCCAGCAGTGAAAGACTAGGGGAGACCCAGTACTTC,CASSERLGETQYF
.,TRBJ1-1,.,TRBV5-1,TGCGCCAGCAGCTTGGGGGGGCAGGGGAACACTGAAGCTTTCTTT,CASSLGGQGNTEAFF
.,TRBJ1-1,once,TRBV6-5,TGTGCCAGCAGTCTGACAGCTTTCACTGAAGCTTTCTTT,CASSLTAFTEAFF
.,TRBJ1-1,few,TRBV12-3/TRBV12-4,TGTGCCACCTCCCAACAGCAGGCTGAAGCTTTCTTT,CATSQQQAEAFF
.,TRBJ1-4,.,TRBV30,TGTGCCTGGAAGGTTCAGGGGTCTAATGAAAAACTGTTTTTT,CAWKVQGSNEKLFF
.,TRBJ2-7,.,TRBV19,TGTGCCAGTAGTATAGACAGGGGAACCTACGAGCAGTACTTC,CASSIDRGTYEQYF
TRBD1,TRBJ1-3,.,TRBV15,TGTGCCACCAGCAGTAGACAGGGCTCTGGAAACACCATATATTTT,CATSSRQGSGNTIYF
TRBD1,TRBJ1-6,once,TRBV7-3,TGTGCCAGCAGCTCCCAGGGGGCTTCACCCCTCCACTTT,CASSSQGASPLHF
.,TRBJ1-1,.,TRBV5-1,TGCGCCAGCCACACGGCAGGGAACACTGAAGCTTTCTTT,CASHTAGNTEAFF
.,TRBJ2-1,.,TRBV30,TGTGCCTGGACCATCCCAGGGAGGGGGGACAATGAGCAGTTCTTC,CAWTIPGRGDNEQFF
.,TRBJ1-5,once,TRBV5-4,TGTGCCAGCAGCCAAGGGGGTAGCAATCAGCCCCAGCATTTT,CASSQGGSNQPQHF
.,TRBJ2-1,.,TRBV28,TGTGCCAGCAGGACTCCAACTCTGGGCAATGAGCAGTTCTTC,CASRTPTLGNEQFF
.,TRBJ1-2,once,TRBV28,TGTGCCAGCACTGGGGGGGGTGGCTACACCTTC,CASTGGGGYTF
TRBD1,TRBJ1-1,.,TRBV5-1,TGCGCCAGCAGCTCCCATCCCTGGGACAGCCCGAAAGCTTTCTTT,CASSSHPWDSPKAFF
TRBD2,TRBJ2-7,.,TRBV6-5,TGTGCCAGCAGTCCCACTAGCGGCTCGAACTACGAGCAGTACTTC,CASSPTSGSNYEQYF
.,TRBJ1-1,.,TRBV5-8,TGTGCCAGCAGCTTTAGCCAAGCTTTCTTT,CASSFSQAFF
.,TRBJ1-3,.,TRBV11-2,TGTGCCAGCAGCTTAGAGGGACTCTTGGCAAACACCATATATTTT,CASSLEGLLANTIYF
TRBD1,TRBJ2-7,.,TRBV6-5,TGTGCCAGCAGTTATGGGACAGGAAAAACCTACGAGCAGTACTTC,CASSYGTGKTYEQYF
TRBD1,TRBJ1-4,once,TRBV6-6,TGTGCCAGCAGTCTAAACTTACCGGGACAGGGGAGGGAAGATGAAAAACTGTTTTTT,CASSLNLPGQGREDEKLFF
TRBD2,TRBJ2-5,.,TRBV27,TGTGCCAGCAGAGAAAGCGGGATTGGAGAGACCCAGTACTTC,CASRESGIGETQYF
TRBD2,TRBJ2-3,.,TRBV24-1,TGTGCCACCAGTGATTTAGGGAGGGCAGATACGCAGTATTTT,CATSDLGRADTQYF